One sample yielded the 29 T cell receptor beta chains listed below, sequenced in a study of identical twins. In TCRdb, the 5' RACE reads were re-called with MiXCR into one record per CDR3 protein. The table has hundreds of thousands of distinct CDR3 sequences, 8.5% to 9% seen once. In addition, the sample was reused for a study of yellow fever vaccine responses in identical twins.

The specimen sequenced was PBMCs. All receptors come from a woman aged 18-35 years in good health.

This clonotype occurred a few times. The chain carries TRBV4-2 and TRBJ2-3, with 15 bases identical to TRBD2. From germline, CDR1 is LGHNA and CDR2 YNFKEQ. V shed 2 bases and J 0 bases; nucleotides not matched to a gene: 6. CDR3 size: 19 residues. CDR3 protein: CASSQPGLAGGLSTDTQYF. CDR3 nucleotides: TGTGCCAGCAGCCAACCGGGACTAGCGGGGGGCCTAAGCACAGATACGCAGTATTTT.

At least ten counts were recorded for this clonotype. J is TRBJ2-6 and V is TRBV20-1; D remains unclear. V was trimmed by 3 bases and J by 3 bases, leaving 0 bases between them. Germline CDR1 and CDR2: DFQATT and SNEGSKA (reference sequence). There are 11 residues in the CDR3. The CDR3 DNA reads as TGCAGTGCTAGTGGGGCCAACGTCCTGACTTTC. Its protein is CSASGANVLTF.

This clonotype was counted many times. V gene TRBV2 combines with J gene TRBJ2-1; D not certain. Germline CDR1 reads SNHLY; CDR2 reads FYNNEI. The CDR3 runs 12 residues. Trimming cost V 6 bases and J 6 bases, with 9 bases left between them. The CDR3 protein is CASRGSPNEQFF. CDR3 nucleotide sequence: TGTGCCAGCAGGGGATCACCCAATGAGCAGTTCTTC.

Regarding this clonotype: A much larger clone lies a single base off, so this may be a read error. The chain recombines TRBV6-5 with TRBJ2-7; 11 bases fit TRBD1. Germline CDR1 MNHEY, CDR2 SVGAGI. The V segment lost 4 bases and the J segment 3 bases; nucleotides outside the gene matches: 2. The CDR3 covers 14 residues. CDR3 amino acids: CASSCGTGGYEQYF. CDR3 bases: TGTGCCAGCAGTTGCGGGACAGGGGGCTACGAGCAGTACTTC.

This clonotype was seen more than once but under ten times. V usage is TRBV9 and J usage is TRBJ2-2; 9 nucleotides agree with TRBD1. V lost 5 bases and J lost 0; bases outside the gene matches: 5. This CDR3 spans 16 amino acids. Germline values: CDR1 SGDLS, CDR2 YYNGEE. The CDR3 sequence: CASRDRGAPNTGELFF. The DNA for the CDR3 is TGTGCCAGCAGGGACAGGGGCGCTCCGAACACCGGGGAGCTGTTTTTT.

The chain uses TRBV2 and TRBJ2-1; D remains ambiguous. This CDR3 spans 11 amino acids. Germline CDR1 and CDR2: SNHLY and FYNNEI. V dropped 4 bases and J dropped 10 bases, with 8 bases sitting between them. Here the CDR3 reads CASSVKTEQFF. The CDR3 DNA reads TGTGCCAGCAGTGTGAAGACGGAGCAGTTCTTC. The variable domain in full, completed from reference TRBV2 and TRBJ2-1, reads EPEVTQTPSHQVTQMGQEVILRCVPISNHLYFYWYRQILGQKVEFLVSFYNNEISEKSEIFDDQFSVERPDGSNFTLKIRSTKLEDSAMYFCASSVKTEQFFGPGTRLTVL.

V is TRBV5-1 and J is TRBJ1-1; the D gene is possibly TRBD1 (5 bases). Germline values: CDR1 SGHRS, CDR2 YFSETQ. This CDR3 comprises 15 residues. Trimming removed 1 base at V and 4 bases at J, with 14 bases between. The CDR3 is CASSLPGGGGTEAFF. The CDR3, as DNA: TGCGCCAGCAGCTTGCCGGGTGGGGGTGGCACTGAAGCTTTCTTT.

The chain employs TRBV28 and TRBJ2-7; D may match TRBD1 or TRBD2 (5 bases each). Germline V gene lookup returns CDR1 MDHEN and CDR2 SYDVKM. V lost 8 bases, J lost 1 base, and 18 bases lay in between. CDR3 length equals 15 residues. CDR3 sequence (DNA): TGTGCCAGCTCCGAACGTGGGGGATCGTCCTACGAGCAGTACTTC. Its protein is CASSERGGSSYEQYF.

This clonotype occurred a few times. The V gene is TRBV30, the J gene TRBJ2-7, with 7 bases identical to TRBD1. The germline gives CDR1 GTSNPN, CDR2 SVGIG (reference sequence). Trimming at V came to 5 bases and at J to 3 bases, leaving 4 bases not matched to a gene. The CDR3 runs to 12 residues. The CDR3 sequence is CAWGGQSYEQYF. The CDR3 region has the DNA TGTGCCTGGGGGGGACAGAGCTACGAGCAGTACTTC.

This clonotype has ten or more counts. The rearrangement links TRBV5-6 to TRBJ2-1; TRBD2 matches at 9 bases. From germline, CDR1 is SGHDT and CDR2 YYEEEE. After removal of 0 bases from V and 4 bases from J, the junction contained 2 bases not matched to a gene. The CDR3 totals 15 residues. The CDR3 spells CASSLAAGGYNEQFF. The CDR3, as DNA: TGTGCCAGCAGCTTGGCAGCGGGGGGATACAATGAGCAGTTCTTC.

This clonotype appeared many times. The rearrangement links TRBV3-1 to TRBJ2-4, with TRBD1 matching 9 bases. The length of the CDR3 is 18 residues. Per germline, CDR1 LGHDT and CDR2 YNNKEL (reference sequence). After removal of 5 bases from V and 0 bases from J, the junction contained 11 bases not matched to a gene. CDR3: CASSGEGQGPLAKNIQYF. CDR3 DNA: TGTGCCAGCAGCGGGGAAGGACAGGGGCCACTAGCCAAAAACATTCAGTACTTC.

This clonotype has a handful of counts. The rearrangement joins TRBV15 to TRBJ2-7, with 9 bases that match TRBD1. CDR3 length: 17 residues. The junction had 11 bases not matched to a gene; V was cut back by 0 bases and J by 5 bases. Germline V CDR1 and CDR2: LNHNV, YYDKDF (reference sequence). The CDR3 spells CATSRDSYPGQGNEQYF. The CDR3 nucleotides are TGTGCCACCAGCAGAGACTCTTACCCGGGACAGGGAAACGAGCAGTACTTC.

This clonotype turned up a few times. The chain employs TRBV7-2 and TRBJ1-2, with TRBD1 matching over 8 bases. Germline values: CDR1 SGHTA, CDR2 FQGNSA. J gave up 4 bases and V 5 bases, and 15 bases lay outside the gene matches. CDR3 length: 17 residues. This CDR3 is CASSPGATGDISYGYTF. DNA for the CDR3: TGTGCCAGCAGCCCTGGCGCGACAGGGGATATTAGCTATGGCTACACCTTC.

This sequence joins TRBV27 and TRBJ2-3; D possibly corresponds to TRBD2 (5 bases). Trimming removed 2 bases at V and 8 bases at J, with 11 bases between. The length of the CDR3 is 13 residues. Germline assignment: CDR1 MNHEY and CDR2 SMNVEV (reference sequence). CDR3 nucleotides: TGTGCCAGCAGTTTACAAGTTGAGGGTACGCAGTATTTT. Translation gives CASSLQVEGTQYF.

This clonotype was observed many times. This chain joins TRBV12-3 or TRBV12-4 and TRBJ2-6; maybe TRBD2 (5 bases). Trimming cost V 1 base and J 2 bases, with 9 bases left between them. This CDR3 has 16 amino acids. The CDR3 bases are TGTGCCAGCAGTTTAGAAGGGAGAGCTGGGGCCAACGTCCTGACTTTC. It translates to CASSLEGRAGANVLTF.

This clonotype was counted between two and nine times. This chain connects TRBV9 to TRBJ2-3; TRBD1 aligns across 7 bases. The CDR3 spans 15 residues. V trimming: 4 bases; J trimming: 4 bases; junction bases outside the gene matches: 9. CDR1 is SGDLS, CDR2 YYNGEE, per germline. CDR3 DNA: TGTGCCAGCAGCCCATGGGACAGTTCCGCAGATACGCAGTATTTT. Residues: CASSPWDSSADTQYF.

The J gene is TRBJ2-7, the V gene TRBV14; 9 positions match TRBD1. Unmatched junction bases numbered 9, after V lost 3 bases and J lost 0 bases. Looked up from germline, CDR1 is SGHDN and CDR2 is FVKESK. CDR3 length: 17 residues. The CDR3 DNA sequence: TGTGCCAGCAGCCAGCTCCCGGGACAGGGTTTCTCCTACGAGCAGTACTTC. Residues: CASSQLPGQGFSYEQYF.

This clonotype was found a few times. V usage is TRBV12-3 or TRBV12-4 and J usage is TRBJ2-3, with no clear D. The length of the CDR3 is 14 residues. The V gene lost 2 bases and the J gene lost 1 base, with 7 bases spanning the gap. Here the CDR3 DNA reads TGTGCCAGCAGTTTACGAATGGGCACAGATACGCAGTATTTT. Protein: CASSLRMGTDTQYF.

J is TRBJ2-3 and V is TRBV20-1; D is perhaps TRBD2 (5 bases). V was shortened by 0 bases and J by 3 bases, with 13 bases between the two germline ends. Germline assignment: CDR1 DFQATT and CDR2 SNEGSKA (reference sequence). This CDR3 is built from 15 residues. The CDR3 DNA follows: TGCAGTGCTAGAGATCAAGCGCGAGGGACAGATACGCAGTATTTT. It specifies CSARDQARGTDTQYF.

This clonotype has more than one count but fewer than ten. This chain's CDR3 is CASSLSGGAEKTQYF. CDR3 coding DNA: TGTGCCAGCAGTTTATCGGGGGGGGCTGAGAAGACCCAGTACTTC. The V and J genes are TRBV28 and TRBJ2-5; 8 bases are shared with TRBD2. V lost 1 base to trimming and J lost 6 bases; unmatched junction nucleotides: 7. Germline V CDR1 and CDR2: MDHEN, SYDVKM. This CDR3 comprises 15 residues. Using reference TRBV28 and TRBJ2-5 for the parts outside the CDR3, the full variable domain is DVKVTQSSRYLVKRTGEKVFLECVQDMDHENMFWYRQDPGLGLRLIYFSYDVKMKEKGDIPEGYSVSREKKERFSLILESASTNQTSMYLCASSLSGGAEKTQYFGPGTRLLVL.

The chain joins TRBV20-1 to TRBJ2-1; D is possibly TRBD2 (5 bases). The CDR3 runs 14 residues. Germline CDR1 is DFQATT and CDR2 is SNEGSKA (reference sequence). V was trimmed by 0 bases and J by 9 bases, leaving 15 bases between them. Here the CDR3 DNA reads TGCAGTGCTAGAGAACTGGAGCCACGGGGTGAGCAGTTCTTC. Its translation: CSARELEPRGEQFF.

The chain's CDR3 is CAISEDRDRAPWEQYF. The CDR3 DNA reads TGTGCCATCAGTGAAGACCGGGACAGGGCCCCTTGGGAGCAGTACTTC. The chain employs TRBV10-3 and TRBJ2-7; 9 bases align to TRBD1. The germline CDR1 and CDR2 sequences are ENHRY and SYGVKD. This CDR3 is built from 16 residues. Trimming took 3 bases from V and 7 from J; bases not matched to a gene: 13.

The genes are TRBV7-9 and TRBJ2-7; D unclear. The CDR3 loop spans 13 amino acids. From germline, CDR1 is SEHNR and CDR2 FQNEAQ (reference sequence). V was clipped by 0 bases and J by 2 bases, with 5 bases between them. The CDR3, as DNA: TGTGCCAGCAGCTTAGCACATGCCTACGAGCAGTACTTC. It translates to CASSLAHAYEQYF. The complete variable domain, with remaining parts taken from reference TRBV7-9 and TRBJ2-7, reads DTGVSQNPRHKITKRGQNVTFRCDPISEHNRLYWYRQTLGQGPEFLTYFQNEAQLEKSRLLSDRFSAERPKGSFSTLEIQRTEQGDSAMYLCASSLAHAYEQYFGPGTRLTVT.

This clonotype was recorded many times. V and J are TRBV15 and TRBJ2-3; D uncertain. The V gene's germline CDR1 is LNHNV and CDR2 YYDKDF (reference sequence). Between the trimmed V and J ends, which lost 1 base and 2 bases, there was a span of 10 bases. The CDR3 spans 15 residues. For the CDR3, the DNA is TGTGCCACCAGCAGAGCGGTGGCGACCACAGATACGCAGTATTTT. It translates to CATSRAVATTDTQYF.

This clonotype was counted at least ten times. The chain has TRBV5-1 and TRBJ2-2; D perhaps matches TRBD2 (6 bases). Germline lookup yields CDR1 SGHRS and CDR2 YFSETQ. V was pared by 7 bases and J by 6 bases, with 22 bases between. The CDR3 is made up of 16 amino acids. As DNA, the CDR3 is TGCGCCAGCGTTGCCGGAGGGGCGCAGAGTCCCGGGGAGCTGTTTTTT. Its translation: CASVAGGAQSPGELFF.

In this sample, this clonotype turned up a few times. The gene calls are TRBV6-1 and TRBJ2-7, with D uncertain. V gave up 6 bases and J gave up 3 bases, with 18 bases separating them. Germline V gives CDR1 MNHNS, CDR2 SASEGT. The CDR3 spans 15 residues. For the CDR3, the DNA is TGTGCCAGCAGACGTTACAGTCCCCCCCTCTACGAGCAGTACTTC. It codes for CASRRYSPPLYEQYF.

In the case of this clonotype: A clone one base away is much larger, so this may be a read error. CDR3 amino acids: CAISQEATALSPRYF. CDR3 bases: TGCGCCATCAGCCAAGAAGCCACAGCCCTGTCCCCGCGGTACTTC. V usage is TRBV4-1 and J usage is TRBJ2-7; D is undetermined. CDR1 and CDR2 (germline): MGHRA, YSYEKL. The CDR3 is 15 amino acids.

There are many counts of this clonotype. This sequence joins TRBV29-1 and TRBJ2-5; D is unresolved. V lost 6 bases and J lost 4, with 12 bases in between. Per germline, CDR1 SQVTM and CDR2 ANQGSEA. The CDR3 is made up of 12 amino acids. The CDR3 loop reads CSVHSNSETQYF. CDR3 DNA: TGCAGCGTCCACAGTAATTCAGAGACCCAGTACTTC.

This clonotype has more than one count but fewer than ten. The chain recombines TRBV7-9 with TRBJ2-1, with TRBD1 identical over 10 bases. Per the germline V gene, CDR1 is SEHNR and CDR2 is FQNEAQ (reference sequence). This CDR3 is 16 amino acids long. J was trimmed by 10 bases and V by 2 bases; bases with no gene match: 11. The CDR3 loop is CASSLSLDRGRIEQFF. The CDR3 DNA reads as TGTGCCAGCAGCTTATCCCTGGACAGGGGGAGAATAGAGCAGTTCTTC.